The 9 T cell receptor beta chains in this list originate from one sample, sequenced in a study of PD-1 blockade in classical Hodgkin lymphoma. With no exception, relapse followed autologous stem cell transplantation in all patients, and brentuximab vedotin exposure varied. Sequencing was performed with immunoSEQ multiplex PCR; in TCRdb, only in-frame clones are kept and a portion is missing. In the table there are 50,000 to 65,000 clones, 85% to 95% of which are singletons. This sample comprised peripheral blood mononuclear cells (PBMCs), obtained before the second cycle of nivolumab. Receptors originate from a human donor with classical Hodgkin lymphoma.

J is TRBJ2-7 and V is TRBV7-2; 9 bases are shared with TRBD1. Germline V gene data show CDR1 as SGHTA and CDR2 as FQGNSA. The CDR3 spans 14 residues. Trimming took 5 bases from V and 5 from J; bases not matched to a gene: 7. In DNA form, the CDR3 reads TGTGCCAGCAGCCTGGACAGGGGTTGGAACGAGCAGTACTTC. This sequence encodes CASSLDRGWNEQYF.

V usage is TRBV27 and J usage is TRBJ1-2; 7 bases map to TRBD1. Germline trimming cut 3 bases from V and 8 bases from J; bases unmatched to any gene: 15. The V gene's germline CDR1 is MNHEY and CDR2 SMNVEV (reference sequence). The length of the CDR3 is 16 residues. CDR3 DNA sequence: TGTGCCAGCAGTTTTTCAAGCTACAGGGGTGAGGGAGGCTACACCTTC. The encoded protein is CASSFSSYRGEGGYTF.

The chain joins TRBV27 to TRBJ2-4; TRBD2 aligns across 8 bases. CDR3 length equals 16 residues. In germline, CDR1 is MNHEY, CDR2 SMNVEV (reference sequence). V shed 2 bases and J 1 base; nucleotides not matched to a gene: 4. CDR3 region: CASSLNGGRAKNIQYF. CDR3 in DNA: TGTGCCAGCAGTTTAAATGGCGGGAGGGCCAAAAACATTCAGTACTTC.

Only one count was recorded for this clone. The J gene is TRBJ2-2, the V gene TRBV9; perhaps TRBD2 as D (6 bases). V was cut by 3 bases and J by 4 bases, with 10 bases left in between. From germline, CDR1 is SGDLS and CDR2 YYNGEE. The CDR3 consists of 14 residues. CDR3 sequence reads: CASSATSSTGELFF. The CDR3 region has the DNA TGTGCCAGCAGCGCGACTAGTTCCACCGGGGAGCTGTTTTTT.

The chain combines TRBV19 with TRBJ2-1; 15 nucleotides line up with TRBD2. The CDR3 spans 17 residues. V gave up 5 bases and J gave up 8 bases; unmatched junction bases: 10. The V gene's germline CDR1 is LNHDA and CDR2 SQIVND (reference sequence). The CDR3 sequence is CASSPTGTSGRSDEQFF. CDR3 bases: TGTGCCAGTAGTCCGACCGGGACTAGCGGGAGGAGTGATGAGCAGTTCTTC. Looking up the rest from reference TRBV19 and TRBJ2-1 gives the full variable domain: DGGITQSPKYLFRKEGQNVTLSCEQNLNHDAMYWYRQDPGQGLRLIYYSQIVNDFQKGDIAEGYSVSREKKESFPLTVTSAQKNPTAFYLCASSPTGTSGRSDEQFFGPGTRLTVL.

CDR3 sequence (DNA): TGTGCCAGCAGCAGGGGAGGGAACACTGAAGCTTTCTTT. This encodes CASSRGGNTEAFF. The genes are TRBV6-1 and TRBJ1-1; TRBD1 is a possible D gene (6 bases). The CDR3 runs to 13 residues. Germline V CDR1 and CDR2: MNHNS, SASEGT. V was trimmed by 6 bases and J by 1 base, leaving 9 bases between them.

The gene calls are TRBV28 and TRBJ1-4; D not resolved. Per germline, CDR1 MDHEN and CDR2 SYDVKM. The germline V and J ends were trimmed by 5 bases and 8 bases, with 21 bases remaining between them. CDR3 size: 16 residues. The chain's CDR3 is CASSPQDRRTREKLFF. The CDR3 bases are TGTGCCAGCAGTCCCCAGGATAGGAGGACGCGGGAAAAACTGTTTTTT. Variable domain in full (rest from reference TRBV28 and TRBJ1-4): DVKVTQSSRYLVKRTGEKVFLECVQDMDHENMFWYRQDPGLGLRLIYFSYDVKMKEKGDIPEGYSVSREKKERFSLILESASTNQTSMYLCASSPQDRRTREKLFFGSGTQLSVL.

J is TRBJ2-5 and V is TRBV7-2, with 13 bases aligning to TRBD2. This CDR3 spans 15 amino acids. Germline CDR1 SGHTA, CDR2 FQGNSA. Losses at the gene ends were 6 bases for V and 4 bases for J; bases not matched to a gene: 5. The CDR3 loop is CASSWTSGSGETQYF. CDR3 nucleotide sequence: TGTGCCAGCAGTTGGACTAGCGGGAGTGGAGAGACCCAGTACTTC.

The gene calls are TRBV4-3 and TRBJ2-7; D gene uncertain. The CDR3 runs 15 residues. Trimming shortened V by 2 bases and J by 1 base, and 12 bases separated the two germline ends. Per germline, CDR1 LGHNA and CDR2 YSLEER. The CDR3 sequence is CASSQSRTQSYEQYF. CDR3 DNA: TGCGCCAGCAGCCAATCACGGACCCAATCCTACGAGCAGTACTTC.